Below, 23 T cell receptor beta chains from the same sample are listed, as sequenced in a study of control samples from healthy donors and cancer patients. The assay was immunoSEQ multiplex PCR, and TCRdb's table has in-frame clones only and misses some. The data hold 260,000 or so clones, with approximately 80% observed a single time. The sequenced sample consisted of PBMCs. These receptors all come from a woman in her sixties with lung cancer.

This clone was recorded once. The chain carries TRBV14 and TRBJ2-6, with D unclear. The CDR3 consists of 15 residues. CDR1 is SGHDN, CDR2 FVKESK, per germline. The ends were cut back, 1 base at V and 0 bases at J, with 4 bases in the middle. CDR3 in amino acids: CASSQGSSGANVLTF. CDR3 nucleotide sequence: TGTGCCAGCAGCCAAGGCAGCTCTGGGGCCAACGTCCTGACTTTC.

V and J are TRBV3-1 (or the pseudogene TRBV3-2) and TRBJ2-7; D is perhaps TRBD2 (7 bases). Germline CDR1 LGHDT, CDR2 YNNKEL (reference sequence). The CDR3 sequence is 14 residues long. The V gene lost 4 bases and the J gene lost 6 bases, with 16 bases spanning the gap. Here the CDR3 DNA reads TGTGCCAGCAGCCGGGGGGGGGCTCCTTTCGAGCAGTACTTC. It yields the protein CASSRGGAPFEQYF.

This clone was counted only a few times. This chain links TRBV5-5 with TRBJ2-2; unclear D gene. V was cut by 0 bases and J by 7 bases, with 10 bases left in between. Germline CDR1 and CDR2: SGHKS and YYEKEE (reference sequence). This CDR3 has 14 residues. The CDR3 is CASSLVRKGGELFF. As DNA, the CDR3 is TGTGCCAGCAGCTTGGTCAGGAAAGGCGGGGAGCTGTTTTTT.

The chain combines TRBV7-2 with TRBJ2-2; the match to TRBD2 covers 8 bases. The CDR3 is 16 residues long. The junction had 5 bases not matched to a gene; V was cut back by 4 bases and J by 1 base. CDR1 and CDR2 from the germline V gene are SGHTA and FQGNSA. The CDR3 bases are TGTGCCAGCAGCTCCCAGCTAGCGGGGAACACCGGGGAGCTGTTTTTT. Translated: CASSSQLAGNTGELFF.

This clone was seen a handful of times. This chain uses TRBV9 with TRBJ2-1, with TRBD2 identical over 7 bases. This CDR3 contains 15 residues. V shed 4 bases, J shed 5 bases, and the junction held 9 bases outside the gene matches. The V gene's germline CDR1 is SGDLS and CDR2 YYNGEE. CDR3 bases: TGTGCCAGCAGCCCATGGGCGGGGGAGGACAATGAGCAGTTCTTC. Residues: CASSPWAGEDNEQFF. The whole variable domain, filled in from reference TRBV9 and TRBJ2-1, reads DSGVTQTPKHLITATGQRVTLRCSPRSGDLSVYWYQQSLDQGLQFLIQYYNGEERAKGNILERFSAQQFPDLHSELNLSSLELGDSALYFCASSPWAGEDNEQFFGPGTRLTVL.

The chain is built from TRBV5-1 and TRBJ1-3; D uncertain. The CDR3 has 13 amino acids. Germline V CDR1 and CDR2: SGHRS, YFSETQ. The V gene lost 4 bases and the J gene lost 3 bases, with 8 bases spanning the gap. The CDR3 DNA reads TGCGCCAGCAGCCAGGACGGTGGAAACACCATATATTTT. Protein sequence: CASSQDGGNTIYF.

This clone was detected once. The V and J genes are TRBV15 and TRBJ1-1; D possibly corresponds to TRBD1 (5 bases). The germline V gene has CDR1 LNHNV and CDR2 YYDKDF (reference sequence). This CDR3 is built from 13 residues. V was clipped by 6 bases and J by 1 base, with 9 bases between them. CDR3 DNA: TGTGCCACCAGATTCGACAGGAACACTGAAGCTTTCTTT. It yields the protein CATRFDRNTEAFF. Complete variable domain (other parts from reference TRBV15 and TRBJ1-1): DAMVIQNPRYQVTQFGKPVTLSCSQTLNHNVMYWYQQKSSQAPKLLFHYYDKDFNNEADTPDNFQSRRPNTSFCFLDIRSPGLGDTAMYLCATRFDRNTEAFFGQGTRLTVV.

The V gene is TRBV6-5, the J gene TRBJ1-4, with 9 bases identical to TRBD1. Trimming at V came to 9 bases and at J to 3 bases, leaving 2 bases not matched to a gene. The CDR3 consists of 13 residues. Germline V gives CDR1 MNHEY, CDR2 SVGAGI. CDR3 residues: CASDRGANEKLFF. CDR3 bases: TGTGCCAGTGACAGGGGGGCTAATGAAAAACTGTTTTTT.

The V and J genes are TRBV18 and TRBJ1-5; 9 nucleotides align to TRBD1. V lost 6 bases to trimming and J lost 6 bases; unmatched junction nucleotides: 9. The CDR3 loop spans 15 amino acids. CDR1 KGHSH and CDR2 LQKENI come from the germline V gene. The CDR3 nucleotides are TGTGCCAGCTCCCAATTGGACAGGGGAAGTCAGCCCCAGCATTTT. Protein product: CASSQLDRGSQPQHF. Together with reference TRBV18 and TRBJ1-5, the CDR3 gives the full variable domain: NAGVMQNPRHLVRRRGQEARLRCSPMKGHSHVYWYRQLPEEGLKFMVYLQKENIIDESGMPKERFSAEFPKEGPSILRIQQVVRGDSAAYFCASSQLDRGSQPQHFGDGTRLSIL.

J is TRBJ1-1 and V is TRBV19; 8 bases match TRBD1. This CDR3 spans 15 amino acids. V trimming: 6 bases; J trimming: 6 bases; junction bases outside the gene matches: 12. CDR1 and CDR2 (germline): LNHDA, SQIVND (reference sequence). The CDR3 here is CASRIQGASWSEAFF. The CDR3 DNA follows: TGTGCCAGTAGGATTCAGGGGGCTTCTTGGTCTGAAGCTTTCTTT.

Of note for this clone: The junction and the germline gene differ at one end; a read error may be behind it. This chain joins TRBV9 and TRBJ1-5; D is undetermined. CDR1 and CDR2 (germline): SGDLS, YYNGEE. The CDR3 has 14 residues. The CDR3 loop reads CVSSVGSHNQPQHF. The CDR3 nucleotides read TGTGTCAGCAGCGTAGGCAGTCACAATCAGCCCCAGCATTTT.

The J gene is TRBJ1-5, the V gene TRBV18, with a possible D match to TRBD1 (5 bases). V dropped 3 bases and J dropped 0 bases, with 12 bases sitting between them. The CDR3 has 16 amino acids. Germline loops: CDR1 KGHSH, CDR2 LQKENI. The CDR3 DNA reads TGTGCCAGCTCACCCGGGGGACTGTTTAGCAATCAGCCCCAGCATTTT. Its protein is CASSPGGLFSNQPQHF.

Only one count was recorded for this clone. The genes are TRBV19 and TRBJ2-7; the D gene is possibly TRBD1 (7 bases). This CDR3 is 15 amino acids long. V dropped 7 bases and J dropped 3 bases, with 19 bases sitting between them. Germline V CDR1 and CDR2: LNHDA, SQIVND (reference sequence). CDR3 DNA: TGTGCCAGTACCGATGGGGCAGGGGGGAACTACGAGCAGTACTTC. This translates into CASTDGAGGNYEQYF.

The chain is built from TRBV28 and TRBJ2-1; TRBD1 matches 8 bases. The trim removed 5 bases at V and 8 bases at J, leaving 5 bases unmatched. Germline lookup yields CDR1 MDHEN and CDR2 SYDVKM. This CDR3 has 13 residues. In DNA form, the CDR3 reads TGTGCCAGCAGTCAGCCGGACAGGGATGAGCAGTTCTTC. This translates into CASSQPDRDEQFF.

This sequence joins TRBV28 and TRBJ2-7; 9 nucleotides match TRBD2. This CDR3 has 14 amino acids. Unmatched junction bases numbered 8, after V lost 6 bases and J lost 5 bases. CDR1 and CDR2 from the germline V gene are MDHEN and SYDVKM. Here the CDR3 DNA reads TGTGCCAGCAGATCGGTAGCGGGAGCACACGAGCAGTACTTC. It is translated as CASRSVAGAHEQYF.

This clone was detected only a few times. The V and J genes are TRBV27 and TRBJ1-1, with a possible D match to TRBD1 (6 bases). Germline loops: CDR1 MNHEY, CDR2 SMNVEV (reference sequence). Trimming took 2 bases from V and 1 from J, leaving 11 bases between them. The CDR3 has 15 residues. The CDR3 DNA is TGTGCCAGCAGTTTAAGCTTGGACAGGAACACTGAAGCTTTCTTT. Its protein is CASSLSLDRNTEAFF.

Here the CDR3 DNA reads TGTGCCAGCAGTGAGGATGGGGAGCTGTTTTTT. Residues: CASSEDGELFF. The chain is built from TRBV2 and TRBJ2-2, with D hard to call. The CDR3 runs 11 residues. V lost 3 bases and J lost 8, with 4 bases in between. In germline, CDR1 is SNHLY, CDR2 FYNNEI.

This chain uses TRBV4-1 with TRBJ1-2; 9 nucleotides agree with TRBD1. J lost 5 bases, V lost 3 bases, and 10 bases had no gene match. Germline lookup yields CDR1 MGHRA and CDR2 YSYEKL. The CDR3 runs 16 residues. CDR3 amino acids: CASSQPRQGGRYGYTF. In DNA, the CDR3 is TGCGCCAGCAGCCAGCCTAGACAGGGGGGCAGATATGGCTACACCTTC.

The CDR3 DNA follows: TGTGCCAGCAGCTTATTCGGAGGGAGCAATCAGCCCCAGCATTTT. Residues: CASSLFGGSNQPQHF. The chain carries TRBV7-2 and TRBJ1-5; D remains ambiguous. Trimming stripped 2 bases from V and 1 base from J, with 9 bases between. The CDR3 runs 15 residues. Germline V gene data show CDR1 as SGHTA and CDR2 as FQGNSA.

V gene TRBV5-1 combines with J gene TRBJ1-1, with TRBD1 matching 8 bases. Germline V gene sequence: CDR1 SGHRS, CDR2 YFSETQ. V trimming: 4 bases; J trimming: 5 bases; junction bases outside the gene matches: 4. The CDR3 loop spans 13 amino acids. The CDR3 region has the DNA TGCGCCAGCAGCGGACAGGGCCAAACTGAAGCTTTCTTT. Translating gives CASSGQGQTEAFF.

The gene calls are TRBV6-1 and TRBJ2-1; the D gene is possibly TRBD1 (5 bases). This CDR3 contains 12 residues. Looked up from germline, CDR1 is MNHNS and CDR2 is SASEGT. The V and J ends lost 2 bases and 7 bases respectively, with 6 bases between them. The CDR3 bases are TGTGCCAGCAGTGAACAGGGAAATGAGCAGTTCTTC. This sequence encodes CASSEQGNEQFF.

This clone has a single count. The rearrangement joins TRBV11-1 to TRBJ2-2; 10 bases map to TRBD2. Germline V gene lookup returns CDR1 SGHAT and CDR2 FQDESV (reference sequence). The length of the CDR3 is 16 residues. Germline trimming cut 5 bases from V and 5 bases from J; bases unmatched to any gene: 8. As DNA, the CDR3 is TGTGCCAGCAGCCCACTACTAGCGGGATTAACCGGGGAGCTGTTTTTT. Protein product: CASSPLLAGLTGELFF.

The rearrangement uses TRBV16 and TRBJ2-4; D gene uncertain. The V end was cut by 0 bases, the J end by 0 bases, with 12 bases between. Germline CDR1 and CDR2: KGHSY and FQNENV. The CDR3 is 17 amino acids. The CDR3 is CASSQSPRPKAKNIQYF. CDR3 sequence (DNA): TGTGCCAGCAGCCAATCACCCCGTCCCAAAGCCAAAAACATTCAGTACTTC.